One sample yielded the 23 T cell receptor beta chains listed below, sequenced in a study of T cell responses to AZD1222 COVID-19 vaccine. Sequencing used immunoSEQ multiplex PCR; TCRdb keeps in-frame clones, though not all of them. The sample contains about 86,000 clones, roughly 80% of which appear only once. The source was peripheral blood, collected on day 0 of AZD1222 vaccination. These receptors all stem from an adult in good health.

This clone appeared a few times. The V gene is TRBV13, the J gene TRBJ2-5, with TRBD2 as a possible D gene (5 bases). Per the germline V gene, CDR1 is PRHDT and CDR2 is FYEKMQ (reference sequence). The ends were cut back, 3 bases at V and 5 bases at J, with 16 bases in the middle. This CDR3 is built from 15 residues. DNA for the CDR3: TGTGCCAGCAGCTTTCTGGCTTCGGGGTTGGAGACCCAGTACTTC. This codes for CASSFLASGLETQYF.

The rearrangement joins TRBV7-6 to TRBJ1-4; the D gene is possibly TRBD1 (6 bases). This CDR3 comprises 16 residues. V shed 5 bases and J shed 0 bases, with 13 bases lying between them. Looked up from germline, CDR1 is SGHVS and CDR2 is FNYEAQ. The CDR3 DNA reads TGTGCCAGCAGCCCACGAACAGGGTCAACTAATGAAAAACTGTTTTTT. Translation gives CASSPRTGSTNEKLFF. Together with reference TRBV7-6 and TRBJ1-4, the CDR3 gives the full variable domain: GAGVSQSPRYKVTKRGQDVALRCDPISGHVSLYWYRQALGQGPEFLTYFNYEAQQDKSGLPNDRFSAERPEGSISTLTIQRTEQRDSAMYRCASSPRTGSTNEKLFFGSGTQLSVL.

V is TRBV5-1 and J is TRBJ2-1; TRBD2 agrees at 9 bases. CDR3 length: 15 residues. Germline V gene sequence: CDR1 SGHRS, CDR2 YFSETQ. Unmatched junction bases numbered 9, after V lost 7 bases and J lost 4 bases. CDR3 in DNA: TGCGCCAGCTCGGCTAGCGGGAACCTTTACAATGAGCAGTTCTTC. Protein: CASSASGNLYNEQFF.

V is TRBV4-3 and J is TRBJ1-5, with 7 bases lining up with TRBD1. This CDR3 is built from 15 residues. V gave up 1 base and J gave up 7 bases; unmatched junction bases: 7. Germline CDR1 and CDR2: LGHNA and YSLEER. The CDR3 DNA sequence: TGCGCCAGCAGCCAAGTGGCAGGGGGGGGGCAGCCCCAGCATTTT. Amino acids: CASSQVAGGGQPQHF.

V and J are TRBV5-1 and TRBJ1-4; 8 bases match TRBD1. V dropped 4 bases and J dropped 8; count of bases not matched to a gene: 7. The CDR3 is 14 amino acids. Germline V gene lookup returns CDR1 SGHRS and CDR2 YFSETQ. For the CDR3, the DNA is TGCGCCAGCAGCGTGACAGGGGTCAACGAAAAACTGTTTTTT. It yields the protein CASSVTGVNEKLFF.

This clone was recorded a few times. The gene calls are TRBV19 and TRBJ1-1; no clear D. This CDR3 comprises 13 residues. V lost 1 base and J lost 5, with 8 bases in between. Germline CDR1 and CDR2: LNHDA and SQIVND (reference sequence). CDR3 nucleotides: TGTGCCAGTAGTATAGTCGGAGGGACTGAAGCTTTCTTT. As protein: CASSIVGGTEAFF.

V and J are TRBV30 and TRBJ2-7; 7 bases map to TRBD2. The CDR3 runs to 14 residues. V lost 2 bases to trimming and J lost 3 bases; unmatched junction nucleotides: 7. Germline V gene lookup returns CDR1 GTSNPN and CDR2 SVGIG (reference sequence). The CDR3 DNA sequence: TGTGCCTGGAGTACCATCCGCGGGGGCTACGAGCAGTACTTC. It codes for CAWSTIRGGYEQYF.

The chain has TRBV13 and TRBJ2-1, with 9 bases matching TRBD2. The junction had 9 bases not matched to a gene; V was cut back by 5 bases and J by 4 bases. The V gene's germline CDR1 is PRHDT and CDR2 FYEKMQ (reference sequence). The CDR3 is 16 residues long. The CDR3, as DNA: TGTGCCAGCAGCGAACTCACTAGCGGGTATTACAATGAGCAGTTCTTC. This encodes CASSELTSGYYNEQFF.

The chain links TRBV18 to TRBJ2-7; D is possibly TRBD1 (6 bases). V lost 0 bases and J lost 5, with 8 bases in between. CDR3 size: 13 residues. The germline V gene encodes CDR1 KGHSH and CDR2 LQKENI. The CDR3 region has the DNA TGTGCCAGCTCACCACCAGGGGACAACGAGCAGTACTTC. As protein: CASSPPGDNEQYF.

The chain carries TRBV18 and TRBJ2-1; TRBD1 or TRBD2 may be the D gene (6 bases each). The CDR3 is 18 amino acids. Germline CDR1 and CDR2: KGHSH and LQKENI. Between the trimmed V and J ends, which lost 0 bases and 6 bases, there was a span of 21 bases. In DNA form, the CDR3 reads TGTGCCAGCTCACCACCGCCCTACACAGGGTACGGGGGCAATGAGCAGTTCTTC. Residues: CASSPPPYTGYGGNEQFF.

The CDR3 DNA is TGTGCCAGCAGTGATTCGTTATATGGCTACACCTTC. This translates into CASSDSLYGYTF. The chain links TRBV25-1 to TRBJ1-2; D is uncertain. The V gene lost 3 bases and the J gene lost 5 bases, with 7 bases spanning the gap. The length of the CDR3 is 12 residues. The germline CDR1 and CDR2 sequences are MGHDK and SYGVNS.

The chain uses TRBV5-1 and TRBJ2-3, with TRBD2 as a possible D gene (5 bases). V was shortened by 1 base and J by 0 bases, with 18 bases between the two germline ends. This CDR3 is 18 amino acids long. CDR1 is SGHRS and CDR2 is YFSETQ in the germline V gene. The CDR3 spells CASSLSGPRATSTDTQYF. The CDR3 nucleotides read TGCGCCAGCAGCTTGAGCGGCCCTAGGGCTACTAGCACAGATACGCAGTATTTT.

The chain couples TRBV7-6 to TRBJ1-4, with a possible D match to TRBD1 (6 bases). CDR1 and CDR2 from the germline V gene are SGHVS and FNYEAQ. This CDR3 spans 18 amino acids. V shed 2 bases and J shed 8 bases, with 24 bases lying between them. CDR3 in DNA: TGTGCCAGCAGCTTACTACCCCACTCAACAGGGAGGGACGAAAAACTGTTTTTT. It specifies CASSLLPHSTGRDEKLFF. Full variable domain (outside the CDR3, taken from reference TRBV7-6 and TRBJ1-4): GAGVSQSPRYKVTKRGQDVALRCDPISGHVSLYWYRQALGQGPEFLTYFNYEAQQDKSGLPNDRFSAERPEGSISTLTIQRTEQRDSAMYRCASSLLPHSTGRDEKLFFGSGTQLSVL.

The chain's CDR3 is CASSQQGAWTDTQYF. The CDR3 DNA is TGTGCCAGCAGCCAACAGGGAGCCTGGACAGATACGCAGTATTTT. This sequence joins TRBV3-1 (or the pseudogene TRBV3-2) and TRBJ2-3; D is perhaps TRBD1 or TRBD2 (5 bases each). Germline CDR1 and CDR2: LGHDT and YNNKEL (reference sequence). V shed 2 bases and J shed 3 bases, with 12 bases lying between them. The CDR3 is 15 amino acids.

The chain has TRBV5-1 and TRBJ2-6; 8 bases line up with TRBD2. V shed 6 bases, J shed 0 bases, and the junction held 2 bases outside the gene matches. The CDR3 loop spans 15 amino acids. Germline V gives CDR1 SGHRS, CDR2 YFSETQ. This chain's CDR3 is CASMAGGSGANVLTF. CDR3 DNA: TGCGCCAGCATGGCGGGAGGCTCTGGGGCCAACGTCCTGACTTTC.

V is TRBV5-4 and J is TRBJ2-1; maybe TRBD1 (5 bases). Trimming took off 0 bases at V and 0 bases at J, with 10 bases between the two ends. This CDR3 contains 16 residues. In germline, CDR1 is SGHNT, CDR2 YYREEE (reference sequence). The CDR3 is CASSLGGHPSYNEQFF. The CDR3 DNA sequence: TGTGCCAGCAGCTTGGGAGGACACCCCTCCTACAATGAGCAGTTCTTC.

The CDR3 protein is CASSPAHGHEAFF. The CDR3 DNA sequence: TGTGCCAGCTCACCGGCACACGGGCATGAAGCTTTCTTT. The gene calls are TRBV18 and TRBJ1-1; D remains ambiguous. With 3 bases removed from V and 7 bases from J, the gap between germline ends came to 12 bases. Germline assignment: CDR1 KGHSH and CDR2 LQKENI. The CDR3 has 13 amino acids.

For the CDR3, the DNA is TGTGCCAGCAGCTTAAACAATCAGCCCCAGCATTTT. It is translated as CASSLNNQPQHF. V usage is TRBV7-9 and J usage is TRBJ1-5; D unresolved. Per the germline V gene, CDR1 is SEHNR and CDR2 is FQNEAQ (reference sequence). The V gene lost 2 bases and the J gene lost 3 bases, with 2 bases spanning the gap. The CDR3 loop spans 12 amino acids.

The chain recombines TRBV5-6 with TRBJ1-6; TRBD1 matches at 7 bases. Trimming took 3 bases from V and 4 from J; bases not matched to a gene: 4. Germline CDR1 reads SGHDT; CDR2 reads YYEEEE. The CDR3 sequence is 15 residues long. The CDR3 region is CASSSQGGYNSPLHF. The DNA of the CDR3 is TGTGCCAGCAGCTCGCAGGGGGGTTATAATTCACCCCTCCACTTT. Variable domain in full (rest from reference TRBV5-6 and TRBJ1-6): DAGVTQSPTHLIKTRGQQVTLRCSPKSGHDTVSWYQQALGQGPQFIFQYYEEEERQRGNFPDRFSGHQFPNYSSELNVNALLLGDSALYLCASSSQGGYNSPLHFGNGTRLTVT.

This clone was counted only a few times. This chain connects TRBV10-1 to TRBJ1-3, with a possible D match to TRBD1 (6 bases). The V end was cut by 4 bases, the J end by 3 bases, with 10 bases between. CDR1 and CDR2 (germline): WNHNN, SYGVQD (reference sequence). The CDR3 is 14 residues long. The CDR3 is CASSGYRDGNTIYF. CDR3 in DNA: TGCGCCAGCAGTGGCTACAGGGATGGAAACACCATATATTTT.

The genes are TRBV6-1 and TRBJ1-5; D gene uncertain. The germline gives CDR1 MNHNS, CDR2 SASEGT. This CDR3 is built from 13 residues. V was cut by 1 base and J by 5 bases, with 6 bases left in between. CDR3 region: CASSEVRHQPQHF. The CDR3 DNA follows: TGTGCCAGCAGTGAAGTTCGACATCAGCCCCAGCATTTT.

The chain employs TRBV29-1 and TRBJ2-7, with TRBD1 matching 7 bases. The CDR3 totals 13 residues. J lost 0 bases, V lost 7 bases, and 6 bases had no gene match. Germline V gene sequence: CDR1 SQVTM, CDR2 ANQGSEA. CDR3 nucleotides: TGCAGCGCCTCGGGACAGAGCTCCTACGAGCAGTACTTC. Protein product: CSASGQSSYEQYF.

The chain recombines TRBV9 with TRBJ2-2; TRBD1 is a possible D gene (6 bases). Trimming left V 2 bases short and J 1 base short, with 12 bases between. Germline loops: CDR1 SGDLS, CDR2 YYNGEE. The CDR3 is 16 amino acids. The CDR3 DNA follows: TGTGCCAGCAGCGTTTTCCCGGGACAGAACACCGGGGAGCTGTTTTTT. Protein product: CASSVFPGQNTGELFF.